The clone carrying this TCR beta chain was observed at least ten times. What it binds is unknown. The time point denotes: pre-sensitization, week 0. Indicated treatment: therapeutic diphenylcyclopropenone sensitization with weekly scalp DPC. This entry comes from a study of human T cells and chemical hapten exposure. TCRdb processed the RACE reads anew with MiXCR; each CDR3 protein has one entry. This sample has about 64,000 distinct CDR3 sequences, with around 11% found just once. CDR1 KGHSH and CDR2 LQKENI come from the germline V gene. The V and J ends lost 1 base and 3 bases, in that order; junction bases with no gene match: 8. The CDR3 sequence is 16 residues long. General study findings and limits: Compared with pre-sensitization or healthy control sets, expanded TCRs clustered more. Following DPC sensitization, TCRs present above 1 in 1000 frequency showed no change.

The sequencing here drew on whole blood, taken in connection with sensitization to the hapten diphenylcyclopropenone (DPC). This sequence was found in a woman between 40 and 55 years old with alopecia areata. Some clones in this sample may be carry-over from other donors' samples. The rearrangement joins TRBV18 to TRBJ1-1, with 7 bases lining up with TRBD1. The CDR3 sequence is CASSPQQGPGDTEAFF. CDR3 DNA: TGTGCCAGCTCACCACAACAGGGGCCGGGAGACACTGAAGCTTTCTTT.